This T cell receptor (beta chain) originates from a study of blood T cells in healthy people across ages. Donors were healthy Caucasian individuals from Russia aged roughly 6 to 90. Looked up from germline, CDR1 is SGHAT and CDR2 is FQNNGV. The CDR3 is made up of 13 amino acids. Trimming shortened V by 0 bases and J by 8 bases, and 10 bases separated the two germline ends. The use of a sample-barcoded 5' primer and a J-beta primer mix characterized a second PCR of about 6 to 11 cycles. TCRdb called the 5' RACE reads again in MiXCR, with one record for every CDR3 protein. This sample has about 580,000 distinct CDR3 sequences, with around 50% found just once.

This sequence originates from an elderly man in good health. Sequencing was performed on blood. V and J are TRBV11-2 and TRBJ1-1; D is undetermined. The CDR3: CASSLDVYSEAFF. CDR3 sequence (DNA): TGTGCCAGCAGCTTAGATGTCTACAGCGAAGCTTTCTTT. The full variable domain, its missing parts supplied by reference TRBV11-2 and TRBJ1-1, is EAGVAQSPRYKIIEKRQSVAFWCNPISGHATLYWYQQILGQGPKLLIQFQNNGVVDDSQLPKDRFSAERLKGVDSTLKIQPAKLEDSAVYLCASSLDVYSEAFFGQGTRLTVV.